Below are 17 T cell receptor beta chains sequenced from a single sample in a study of shared clonotypes between healthy human individuals. The table came from immunoSEQ multiplex PCR; TCRdb's copy has only in-frame clones and leaves some out. The table records approximately 2.3 million clones, approximately 95% of them present only once. Sample: naive CD4+ T cells from PBMCs. Regarding subset: CD45RA+ positively selected. These receptors originate from a man younger than 30 in good health. Some clones in this sample may be carry-over from other donors' samples.

The V call is TRBV5-1, the J call TRBJ2-2; 10 nucleotides align to TRBD2. From germline, CDR1 is SGHRS and CDR2 YFSETQ. V lost 4 bases to trimming and J lost 1 base; unmatched junction nucleotides: 4. CDR3 length equals 16 residues. In nucleotides, the CDR3 is TGCGCCAGCAGCGCCCGACTAGCGGGGAACACCGGGGAGCTGTTTTTT. Residues: CASSARLAGNTGELFF.

V gene TRBV28 combines with J gene TRBJ2-1; 7 bases line up with TRBD2. V gave up 4 bases and J gave up 9 bases; unmatched junction bases: 6. Germline CDR1 reads MDHEN; CDR2 reads SYDVKM. There are 13 residues in the CDR3. The CDR3 coding sequence is TGTGCCAGCAGTTACCGGCTAGCGGCTGAGCAGTTCTTC. Its protein product is CASSYRLAAEQFF.

This chain uses TRBV18 with TRBJ2-2, with D possibly being TRBD2 (5 bases). The CDR3 is 15 amino acids. Trimming took off 6 bases at V and 1 base at J, with 12 bases between the two ends. Germline-derived CDR1 and CDR2 are KGHSH and LQKENI. CDR3 nucleotides: TGTGCCAGCTCGGCGGCTCGGGGGAACACCGGGGAGCTGTTTTTT. Translating gives CASSAARGNTGELFF.

This clone occurred once. The chain joins TRBV4-2 to TRBJ2-5; D tentatively fits TRBD1 or TRBD2 (6 bases each). Trimming stripped 1 base from V and 5 bases from J, with 17 bases between. Germline CDR1 and CDR2: LGHNA and YNFKEQ. The CDR3 extends over 16 amino acids. The CDR3 DNA reads as TGTGCCAGCAGCCAAGTGTGGGGGGCTGTGGAGGAGACCCAGTACTTC. Protein: CASSQVWGAVEETQYF.

This clone was observed once. This chain uses TRBV27 with TRBJ2-7; 9 bases line up with TRBD1. Trimming removed 5 bases from V and 4 bases from J; junction bases left unmatched: 15. The CDR3 has 17 amino acids. The V gene's germline CDR1 is MNHEY and CDR2 SMNVEV (reference sequence). The CDR3 is CASSTTPFRDRAYEQYF. The CDR3 DNA follows: TGTGCCAGCAGTACAACCCCATTCCGGGACAGGGCATACGAGCAGTACTTC.

This rearrangement joins TRBV10-2 to TRBJ2-1; D unclear. V lost 0 bases and J lost 10, with 10 bases in between. The V gene's germline CDR1 is WSHSY and CDR2 SAAADI. This CDR3 region has 13 residues. The CDR3, as DNA: TGCGCCAGCAGTGAGTCGGACCCTTTAGAGCAGTTCTTC. As protein: CASSESDPLEQFF.

J is TRBJ2-7 and V is TRBV4-1; 7 bases match TRBD1. The CDR3 covers 18 residues. The trim removed 0 bases at V and 2 bases at J, leaving 13 bases unmatched. Germline lookup yields CDR1 MGHRA and CDR2 YSYEKL. The CDR3 protein is CASSQDLGSGTEPYEQYF. CDR3 nucleotides: TGCGCCAGCAGCCAAGATTTGGGGTCTGGGACAGAACCCTACGAGCAGTACTTC.

The rearrangement joins TRBV5-1 to TRBJ2-3; D possibly corresponds to TRBD1 (6 bases). The germline CDR1 and CDR2 sequences are SGHRS and YFSETQ. CDR3 length equals 16 residues. The V end lost 4 bases, the J end lost 1 base, and 16 bases lay between the germline ends. The CDR3 nucleotides are TGCGCCAGCAGCATACAGGGCCTAGGAGGCACAGATACGCAGTATTTT. Its translation is CASSIQGLGGTDTQYF. Full variable domain (rest looked up from reference TRBV5-1 and TRBJ2-3): KAGVTQTPRYLIKTRGQQVTLSCSPISGHRSVSWYQQTPGQGLQFLFEYFSETQRNKGNFPGRFSGRQFSNSRSEMNVSTLELGDSALYLCASSIQGLGGTDTQYFGPGTRLTVL.

The chain has TRBV9 and TRBJ2-7, with 10 bases fitting TRBD1. Looked up from germline, CDR1 is SGDLS and CDR2 is YYNGEE. There are 14 residues in the CDR3. J was trimmed by 8 bases and V by 0 bases; bases with no gene match: 5. CDR3 nucleotides: TGTGCCAGCAGCGTAGTAGGGGACAGGGGACAGCAGTACTTC. Its translation is CASSVVGDRGQQYF.

V gene TRBV11-2 combines with J gene TRBJ2-3; 7 nucleotides align to TRBD2. Germline V lookup: CDR1 SGHAT, CDR2 FQNNGV. V lost 3 bases to trimming and J lost 4 bases; unmatched junction nucleotides: 4. This CDR3 spans 14 amino acids. CDR3 protein: CASSFNRGADTQYF. Written as DNA, the CDR3 is TGTGCCAGCAGCTTTAACCGGGGGGCAGATACGCAGTATTTT.

V and J are TRBV23-1 and TRBJ2-7, with D perhaps assigned TRBD1 or TRBD2 (5 bases each). TRBV23-1 is treated as an ORF (open reading frame) with a function not yet certain. CDR3 length: 13 amino acids. Trimming removed 7 bases from V and 6 bases from J, with 16 bases in between. CDR3 DNA sequence: TGCGCCAGCACCTCCGGGACGTTCAGCGAGCAGTACTTC. Encoded protein: CASTSGTFSEQYF.

Concerning this clone itself: In the same sample, other DNA sequences code for this CDR3. J is TRBJ1-2 and V is TRBV7-3; D uncertain. V dropped 3 bases and J dropped 0 bases, with 5 bases sitting between them. This CDR3 is 13 amino acids long. CDR1 SGHTA and CDR2 FQGTGA come from the germline V gene. CDR3 amino acids: CASSFGPNYGYTF. CDR3 nucleotides: TGTGCCAGCAGCTTCGGTCCTAACTATGGCTACACCTTC.

Points on this clone: This CDR3 is also generated by other DNA sequences in the sample. The J gene is TRBJ1-3, the V gene TRBV6-5; unclear D gene. Trimming removed 0 bases from V and 3 bases from J, with 9 bases in between. The CDR3 is 15 amino acids. CDR1 is MNHEY and CDR2 is SVGAGI in the germline V gene. The CDR3 reads CASSYSRGSGNTIYF. Here the CDR3 DNA reads TGTGCCAGCAGTTACTCGAGAGGGAGTGGAAACACCATATATTTT.

The chain uses TRBV29-1 and TRBJ1-1; weak D call: TRBD1 (6 bases). Trimming shortened V by 4 bases and J by 5 bases, and 14 bases separated the two germline ends. CDR1 and CDR2 (germline): SQVTM, ANQGSEA. The CDR3 is 13 amino acids. This chain's CDR3 is CSVGGGLGTEAFF. The CDR3 bases are TGCAGCGTTGGAGGGGGACTGGGGACTGAAGCTTTCTTT.

DNA for the CDR3: TGTGCCAGTAGTATGAGGGAGGGAGTTTTAGGAGAAGAGACCCAGTACTTC. This gives the protein CASSMREGVLGEETQYF. The chain links TRBV19 to TRBJ2-5, with 7 positions matching TRBD2. The trim removed 3 bases at V and 3 bases at J, leaving 13 bases unmatched. This CDR3 is 17 amino acids long. Germline-derived CDR1 and CDR2 are LNHDA and SQIVND (reference sequence).

The J gene is TRBJ1-5, the V gene TRBV27, with D perhaps TRBD1 (6 bases). The germline V gene encodes CDR1 MNHEY and CDR2 SMNVEV (reference sequence). This CDR3 has 17 residues. The V end lost 6 bases, the J end lost 2 bases, and 20 bases lay between the germline ends. The CDR3 coding sequence is TGTGCCAGCAGACCGATGTCGGTACAGGGAGGCAATCAGCCCCAGCATTTT. Protein: CASRPMSVQGGNQPQHF.

To note about this clone: Other DNA variants within this sample encode the same CDR3. The chain employs TRBV29-1 and TRBJ1-1, with 10 bases matching TRBD1. The CDR3 contains 13 residues. V dropped 5 bases and J dropped 1; count of bases not matched to a gene: 1. Per the germline V gene, CDR1 is SQVTM and CDR2 is ANQGSEA. The CDR3: CSVRTGGNTEAFF. CDR3 DNA: TGCAGCGTTCGGACAGGGGGGAACACTGAAGCTTTCTTT.